This T cell receptor (beta chain) was sequenced in a study of spatial heterogeneity in lung cancer. Overall study: There were, on average, more than eight raw-read appearances for each unique TCR and UMI combination. The study, taken as a whole, reports: Among blood samples, ubiquitous expanded tumor TCRs appeared more at resection than at follow-up.

In its sample, this clonotype was seen a few times. Its antigen is as yet unknown. The study tagged each TCR cDNA molecule with a unique molecular identifier. TCRdb re-analysed the 5' RACE reads in MiXCR, keeping a single row per CDR3 protein. The sample lists about 26,000 distinct CDR3 sequences, more than 10% occurring once. Time point meaning: sample taken at primary tumor resection. Unsorted tumor, nontumor lung tissue or cryopreserved PBMC supplied the whole RNA. Trimming shortened V by 1 base and J by 4 bases, and 7 bases separated the two germline ends. This CDR3 contains 14 residues. Germline V CDR1 and CDR2: SGHTA, FQGNSA.

The sequence came from a female donor with early-stage non-small cell lung cancer. The chain has TRBV7-2 and TRBJ1-4; unclear D gene. Sequenced material: PBMCs, taken at surgery. The CDR3 region is CASSLGQVNEKLFF. The DNA of the CDR3 is TGTGCCAGCAGCTTAGGGCAGGTTAATGAAAAACTGTTTTTT.